This record looks at one T cell receptor beta chain sequence and its context. Its matching antigen is unknown. This CDR3 region has 15 residues. The germline V gene encodes CDR1 SGHNT and CDR2 YENEEA. V shed 6 bases, J shed 2 bases, and the junction held 6 bases outside the gene matches. These data come from a study of cytomegalovirus exposure and HLA in healthy donors. Primers for the PCR totalled 60 Vbeta and 13 Jbeta. Produced via immunoSEQ multiplex PCR; TCRdb's table is partial and in-frame only. The sample has under 200,000 clones, approximately 80% seen once. General observations from the study: The study labeled under 200 TCR beta chains cytomegalovirus-associated. Diagnosis of cytomegalovirus status made by the classifier reportedly showed high specificity and sensitivity. Later genetic work tied a missense DCLRE1C variant to beta-chain V and J trimming.

The material sequenced was PBMCs. The receptor was isolated from a woman younger than 45 in good health and CMV-seropositive. J is TRBJ2-5 and V is TRBV11-3, with 10 bases lining up with TRBD2. For the CDR3, the DNA is TGTGCCAGCAGTCTCGGGACTAGCGCACAAGAGACCCAGTACTTC. Its translation is CASSLGTSAQETQYF.